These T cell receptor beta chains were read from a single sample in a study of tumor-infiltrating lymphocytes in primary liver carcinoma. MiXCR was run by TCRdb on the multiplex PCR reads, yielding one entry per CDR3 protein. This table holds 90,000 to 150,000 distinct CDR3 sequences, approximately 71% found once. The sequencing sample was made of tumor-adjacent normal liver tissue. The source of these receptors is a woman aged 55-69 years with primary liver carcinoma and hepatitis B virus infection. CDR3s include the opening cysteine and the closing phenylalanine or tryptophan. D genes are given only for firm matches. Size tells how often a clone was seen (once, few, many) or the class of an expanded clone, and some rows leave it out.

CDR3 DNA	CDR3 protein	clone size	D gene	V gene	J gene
TGTGCCAGCAGTGTTAGTGAGGTATATAGGACAGATACGCAGTATTTT	CASSVSEVYRTDTQYF	-	-	TRBV6-1	TRBJ2-3
TGTGCCCGGAAAGGGACAGAGGGGTTTGGTCAGCCCCAGCATTTT	CARKGTEGFGQPQHF	once	TRBD1	TRBV30	TRBJ1-5
TGTGCCAGCAGCTTAATGGCGGGAGGTAGTGCAGATACGCAGTATTTT	CASSLMAGGSADTQYF	many	TRBD2	TRBV7-9	TRBJ2-3
TGCAGCGCGATGACAGCGGGAGATATGCAGTATTTT	CSAMTAGDMQYF	few	TRBD2	TRBV29-1	TRBJ2-3
TGTGCTAGTGGCCCGGGGACATCACCGCTGGCAGATACGCAGTATTTT	CASGPGTSPLADTQYF	many	-	TRBV12-5	TRBJ2-3
TGCGCCAGCAGCCAAGATCTAGGGAGGGGTCGGAGATCCGGGGAGCTGTTTTTT	CASSQDLGRGRRSGELFF	many	TRBD2	TRBV4-1	TRBJ2-2
TGCACCAGCAGCCAAGAGGGGGTTAGCTATGGCTACAACTTC	CTSSQEGVSYGYNF	-	-	TRBV4-1	TRBJ1-2
TGCGCCAGCAGCTCCGACCGGGACAGACTAGCCTACGAGCAGTACTTC	CASSSDRDRLAYEQYF	many	-	TRBV5-1	TRBJ2-7
TGTACCACTTCGAAGGAGCACGACAATCAGCCCCAGCATTTT	CTTSKEHDNQPQHF	-	-	TRBV6-1	TRBJ1-5
TGCAGCGTTGGGGGGTCCAGCGAGACGTACAATGAGCAGTTCTTC	CSVGGSSETYNEQFF	-	-	TRBV29-1	TRBJ2-1
TGTGCCAGCAGCCAAGTAGACGGGAGAAATACAGGGGAGCTGTTTTTT	CASSQVDGRNTGELFF	-	-	TRBV14	TRBJ2-2
TGCGCCAGCAGCCATGTGGGGGGATTGGGCGGGGAGCTGTTTTTT	CASSHVGGLGGELFF	once	-	TRBV4-1	TRBJ2-2
TGTGCCACCAGTGCTCGGGATAACTACGAGCAGTACTTC	CATSARDNYEQYF	many	-	TRBV24-1	TRBJ2-7
TGTACCAGCAGTCGAGGCGGGAGCGGGGGGAATGAGCAGTTCTTC	CTSSRGGSGGNEQFF	-	TRBD2	TRBV7-3	TRBJ2-1
TGTGCCTGGAGTGTAGTACTTGACTCTGGCTACACCTTC	CAWSVVLDSGYTF	many	-	TRBV30	TRBJ1-2
TGTGCCAGCAGTCTGTCCGGTTCACTCCTCCACTTT	CASSLSGSLLHF	-	-	TRBV12-3/TRBV12-4	TRBJ1-6
TGTGCCAGCAGTTCCACATGCGGACTAGCGGCGTTCTTC	CASSSTCGLAAFF	-	TRBD2	TRBV28	TRBJ2-1
TGTGCCAACCGCAATACCCCACCCAGGGAAGGGCAGTACTTC	CANRNTPPREGQYF	-	-	TRBV28	TRBJ2-7
TGTGCCAGCAGCCGAACCTACGGGGGGGGCACCCACAATGAGCAGTTCTTC	CASSRTYGGGTHNEQFF	-	TRBD2	TRBV13	TRBJ2-1
TGCAGCGATGGGACAGGGCTGATTCAGCCCCAGCATTTT	CSDGTGLIQPQHF	-	TRBD1	TRBV29-1	TRBJ1-5
TGTGCCAGCAGTGAAGCTACTAGCGGGTGGGGCACAAATACGCAGTATTTT	CASSEATSGWGTNTQYF	-	TRBD2	TRBV25-1	TRBJ2-3
TGTGCCAGTAGGGAGCGGGAGGGCCGTGAGCAGTTCTTC	CASREREGREQFF	-	TRBD2	TRBV19	TRBJ2-1
TGCACCCTTTTTACCGGGCCCAATGCTTTCTTT	CTLFTGPNAFF	-	-	TRBV20-1	TRBJ1-1
TGTGTCAGCAGTGCGACCGGGACAGGGGAGTCACCCCTCCACTTT	CVSSATGTGESPLHF	once	TRBD1	TRBV6-1	TRBJ1-6
TGCAGTGCTCACCCAGCCGGGACAGGGATGAGAGGCAATCAGCCCCAGCATTTT	CSAHPAGTGMRGNQPQHF	few	TRBD1	TRBV20-1	TRBJ1-5
TGTGCCAGCAGCCGAAAACAGGGTTTTCGCAATCAGTCCCGACATTTT	CASSRKQGFRNQSRHF	-	-	TRBV5-5	TRBJ1-5
TGCGCCAGCAGCCCCGGAACTAGCGGGACCGGTAAGCAGTTCTTC	CASSPGTSGTGKQFF	once	TRBD2	TRBV5-1	TRBJ2-1
TGTGCCAGCAGCCCCTCTGGATCGAACCAAGAGACCCAATACTTC	CASSPSGSNQETQYF	-	-	TRBV6-6	TRBJ2-5
TGTGCCAGCGGGGGGGACAGACACTACGAGCAGTACTTC	CASGGDRHYEQYF	-	-	TRBV6-1	TRBJ2-7
TGCGCCAGCAGCTTGGGCGGGGGCCAGCCCCAGCATTTT	CASSLGGGQPQHF	-	-	TRBV5-1	TRBJ1-5
TGTGTCAGTAGCTTAGCGTCGGGGGCAGGAGGCTACGAGCAGTGCTTC	CVSSLASGAGGYEQCF	once	-	TRBV11-2	TRBJ2-7
TGTGCCAGCGGTTTCCGGACATACTACGAGCAGTACTTC	CASGFRTYYEQYF	-	-	TRBV6-5	TRBJ2-7
TGTGCCAGCAGCACCCCCGCCACTAGCGTAAACTCAGATACGCAGTATTTT	CASSTPATSVNSDTQYF	-	TRBD2	TRBV11-2	TRBJ2-3
TGTGCCAGCAGTCCCCGGACAAGTAGGGGGACCCAGTACTTC	CASSPRTSRGTQYF	-	-	TRBV12-3/TRBV12-4	TRBJ2-5
TGCAGCGTCGAAATGGGACTAGCGGGAGGAACCAGCTCCTACAATGAGCAATTCTTC	CSVEMGLAGGTSSYNEQFF	-	TRBD2	TRBV29-1	TRBJ2-1
TGTGCCAGCGGCTTAGACAGAGTTCTGGGCAATGAGCTGTTCTTC	CASGLDRVLGNELFF	-	-	TRBV11-1	TRBJ2-1
TGTGCCAGCAACCTGGACAGGGCAGGTGCGAATGAGCAGTTCTTC	CASNLDRAGANEQFF	many	TRBD1	TRBV6-1	TRBJ2-1
TGTGCCAGTAGCTTATGGCAACATGCGGGAGAGTCTCACTTT	CASSLWQHAGESHF	once	TRBD2	TRBV11-2	TRBJ2-3
TGTGCCAGCAGCTTAGATCGACTAGCGGGCTTTTATACGCAGTATTTT	CASSLDRLAGFYTQYF	-	TRBD2	TRBV11-2	TRBJ2-3
TGTGCCAACAGCCGGGGCCTCAGGGAGGCTTTCTTT	CANSRGLREAFF	-	-	TRBV12-3/TRBV12-4	TRBJ1-1
TGCAGTGCTAGAGGACAGGCCCCCTACGAGCAGTACTTC	CSARGQAPYEQYF	few	-	TRBV20-1	TRBJ2-7
TGTGCCAGCAGCTCTCAACTCTCCGGGGAGCTGTCTTTT	CASSSQLSGELSF	-	-	TRBV12-3/TRBV12-4	TRBJ2-2
TGTGTCAGCAGCAGTAGACAGGGAGGGCCCCAGCATTTT	CVSSSRQGGPQHF	-	TRBD1	TRBV12-3/TRBV12-4	TRBJ1-5
TGCAGCGTTTTAACGGGTTCCACAGATACGCAATTTTTT	CSVLTGSTDTQFF	-	-	TRBV29-1	TRBJ2-3
TGTGCCAGCAGCTTAGAAGGAGGTCCCTACGAGCCTTACTTC	CASSLEGGPYEPYF	-	-	TRBV11-2	TRBJ2-7
TGTGCCACCGGTCTAGCGGGGTTCGGGGACACCGGGGAGCTGTTTTTT	CATGLAGFGDTGELFF	few	TRBD2	TRBV24-1	TRBJ2-2
TGTGCCAGCAGCTTGTCCCCTAGCTGGAGGATTATGAATGAGCAGTTCTTC	CASSLSPSWRIMNEQFF	-	-	TRBV7-8	TRBJ2-1
TGCAGAGTTGACCGCGGGGACAGAGGCAAGCAGTACTTC	CRVDRGDRGKQYF	-	-	TRBV29-1	TRBJ2-7
TGTGGCAGCAGGGCGGGATCGGGAGGAGGAAACACCATATATTTT	CGSRAGSGGGNTIYF	once	-	TRBV6-5	TRBJ1-3
TGTGCCAGCAGGGATAGCGGGAGAGGTAGGTTAGAGCAGTTCTTC	CASRDSGRGRLEQFF	few	TRBD2	TRBV5-6	TRBJ2-1
TGTGCCAGCAGTTTAGCGCCTCAGGCTATTCGCAGAGATACGCAGTATTTT	CASSLAPQAIRRDTQYF	-	-	TRBV12-3/TRBV12-4	TRBJ2-3
TGTGCCAGCAGCCTACAGGGGAACACTGAAGCTTTCTTT	CASSLQGNTEAFF	many	-	TRBV5-6	TRBJ1-1
TGTGCCGGCAGTCAGGAGGGGTTATCCACCTACGAGCAGTATTTC	CAGSQEGLSTYEQYF	-	-	TRBV6-2/TRBV6-3	TRBJ2-7